The clone carrying this T cell receptor (beta chain) appeared a few times. The PBMCs had their origin in roughly 9.8 ml of fresh peripheral blood. The data originate from a study of Graves' ophthalmopathy and Graves' hyperthyroidism. Amplification from RNA transcripts yielded the TCR beta CDR3 regions. The authors performed first-round RT-PCR with HTBI primers and then a second-round multiplex PCR. TCRdb analysed the multiplex PCR reads with MiXCR anew, one entry per CDR3 protein. Of about 400,000 distinct CDR3 sequences in the sample, 15% were seen once. This CDR3 is 16 amino acids long. Trimming removed 1 base from V and 4 bases from J, with 19 bases in between. Germline V gene sequence: CDR1 DFQATT, CDR2 SNEGSKA (reference sequence).

The rearrangement links TRBV20-1 to TRBJ1-2, with D maybe TRBD1 (5 bases). The TCR originated in a woman younger than 35 with stable Graves' hyperthyroidism. Sequenced material: peripheral blood. CDR3 in amino acids: CSARAGGSFWGYGYTF. CDR3 bases: TGCAGTGCTAGAGCTGGGGGTAGCTTTTGGGGCTATGGCTACACCTTC.